One and the same sample provided the 30 T cell receptor beta chains below, sequenced in a study of blood T cell repertoires in COVID-19. The assay was immunoSEQ multiplex PCR, and TCRdb's table has in-frame clones only and misses some. The table lists some 75,000 clones, approximately 90% of them singletons. Material: peripheral blood. The receptors stem from a man aged 60-69 years with acute or convalescent COVID-19.

The rearrangement joins TRBV19 to TRBJ2-1, with D unresolved. CDR1 and CDR2 (germline): LNHDA, SQIVND (reference sequence). The CDR3 has 13 amino acids. V lost 2 bases, J lost 7 bases, and 9 bases lay in between. The CDR3 sequence is CASSISGWNEQFF. In DNA, the CDR3 is TGTGCCAGTAGTATATCGGGTTGGAATGAGCAGTTCTTC. Looking up the rest from reference TRBV19 and TRBJ2-1 gives the full variable domain: DGGITQSPKYLFRKEGQNVTLSCEQNLNHDAMYWYRQDPGQGLRLIYYSQIVNDFQKGDIAEGYSVSREKKESFPLTVTSAQKNPTAFYLCASSISGWNEQFFGPGTRLTVL.

The CDR3: CATSEPSGRNEQFF. For the CDR3, the DNA is TGTGCCACCAGTGAGCCTAGCGGGAGGAATGAGCAGTTCTTC. V is TRBV24-1 and J is TRBJ2-1; 11 bases align to TRBD2. Germline V gene sequence: CDR1 KGHDR, CDR2 SFDVKD. Trimming at V came to 4 bases and at J to 7 bases, leaving 2 bases not matched to a gene. The CDR3 consists of 14 residues.

This clone was seen once. The chain combines TRBV12-3 or TRBV12-4 with TRBJ1-5, with D hard to call. Trimming left V 0 bases short and J 5 bases short, with 5 bases between. The CDR3 length is 13 residues. The CDR3: CASSLAEHQPQHF. For the CDR3, the DNA is TGTGCCAGCAGTTTAGCCGAGCATCAGCCCCAGCATTTT.

This chain joins TRBV7-7 and TRBJ2-1; the match to TRBD2 covers 15 bases. The CDR3 totals 19 residues. Losses at the gene ends were 10 bases for V and 5 bases for J; bases not matched to a gene: 18. Germline V gene lookup returns CDR1 SSHAT and CDR2 FNYEAQ (reference sequence). CDR3 in amino acids: CAIQPFTGTSGRIDNEQFF. The CDR3 coding sequence is TGTGCCATCCAACCATTCACCGGGACTAGCGGGAGGATCGACAATGAGCAGTTCTTC. The entire variable domain, with the rest obtained from reference TRBV7-7 and TRBJ2-1, is as follows: GAGVSQSPRYKVTKRGQDVTLRCDPISSHATLYWYQQALGQGPEFLTYFNYEAQPDKSGLPSDRFSAERPEGSISTLTIQRTEQRDSAMYRCAIQPFTGTSGRIDNEQFFGPGTRLTVL.

This clone showed up just a few times. The chain links TRBV9 to TRBJ1-3, with TRBD1 as a possible D gene (6 bases). The CDR3 spans 15 residues. CDR1 and CDR2 from the germline V gene are SGDLS and YYNGEE. V was pared by 4 bases and J by 0 bases, with 11 bases between. CDR3 nucleotide sequence: TGTGCCAGCAGCCAAGGGACACCCTCTGGAAACACCATATATTTT. This translates into CASSQGTPSGNTIYF.

The chain carries TRBV27 and TRBJ1-1; 11 bases are a match to TRBD1. CDR3 length: 13 amino acids. Germline CDR1 MNHEY, CDR2 SMNVEV (reference sequence). Losses at the gene ends were 3 bases for V and 11 bases for J; bases not matched to a gene: 5. CDR3 sequence (DNA): TGTGCCAGCAGTTTTGGACAGGGGGCAATGGCTTTCTTT. Translation gives CASSFGQGAMAFF.

CDR3 in amino acids: CSVQQGANEQYF. CDR3 DNA sequence: TGCAGCGTTCAACAGGGGGCTAACGAGCAGTACTTC. The V call is TRBV29-1, the J call TRBJ2-7, with TRBD1 matching 9 bases. The CDR3 covers 12 residues. The junction had 4 bases not matched to a gene; V was cut back by 5 bases and J by 5 bases. Germline CDR1 SQVTM, CDR2 ANQGSEA.

The chain couples TRBV27 to TRBJ1-5; 7 bases fit TRBD1. CDR1 MNHEY and CDR2 SMNVEV come from the germline V gene (reference sequence). The CDR3 totals 16 residues. V gave up 2 bases and J gave up 2 bases; unmatched junction bases: 6. The CDR3 DNA reads TGTGCCAGCAGTTTAATGGCAGGGGGAGGCAATCAGCCCCAGCATTTT. It is translated as CASSLMAGGGNQPQHF.

The chain is built from TRBV9 and TRBJ1-2; 8 bases map to TRBD1. Germline values: CDR1 SGDLS, CDR2 YYNGEE. This CDR3 is 15 amino acids long. V lost 2 bases and J lost 2; bases outside the gene matches: 5. In DNA, the CDR3 is TGTGCCAGCAGCGTGCATGGACAGGGAAACTATGGCTACACCTTC. Translated: CASSVHGQGNYGYTF.

The chain joins TRBV5-4 to TRBJ2-3; 10 bases map to TRBD2. CDR1 is SGHNT, CDR2 YYREEE, per germline (reference sequence). Germline trimming cut 1 base from V and 3 bases from J; bases unmatched to any gene: 5. CDR3 length: 16 residues. CDR3 bases: TGTGCCAGCAGCTTGTCTCCAGCGGGGGGGACAGATACGCAGTATTTT. Protein product: CASSLSPAGGTDTQYF.

V is TRBV24-1 and J is TRBJ2-5; 9 nucleotides line up with TRBD1. The trim removed 7 bases at V and 1 base at J, leaving 3 bases unmatched. Per germline, CDR1 KGHDR and CDR2 SFDVKD. This CDR3 has 14 residues. The CDR3 is CATRGQGPQETQYF. The CDR3 region has the DNA TGTGCCACCAGGGGACAGGGCCCCCAAGAGACCCAGTACTTC.

V is TRBV5-1 and J is TRBJ1-6, with 11 bases that match TRBD1. From germline, CDR1 is SGHRS and CDR2 YFSETQ. J lost 10 bases, V lost 4 bases, and 4 bases had no gene match. CDR3 length: 14 residues. CDR3 sequence: CASSEGQGGSPLHF. CDR3 DNA: TGCGCCAGCAGCGAGGGACAGGGGGGATCACCCCTCCACTTT.

This clone has a single count. The chain has TRBV6-5 and TRBJ2-2; 7 bases line up with TRBD1. The V segment lost 4 bases and the J segment 3 bases; nucleotides outside the gene matches: 5. Germline CDR1 MNHEY, CDR2 SVGAGI. This CDR3 has 15 residues. DNA for the CDR3: TGTGCCAGCAGTTTTAGAACAGGGGACACCGGGGAGCTGTTTTTT. Its translation: CASSFRTGDTGELFF.

The genes are TRBV24-1 and TRBJ2-1; 9 bases map to TRBD2. Per germline, CDR1 KGHDR and CDR2 SFDVKD. V trimming: 3 bases; J trimming: 8 bases; junction bases outside the gene matches: 4. The CDR3 contains 14 residues. CDR3 nucleotide sequence: TGTGCCACCAGTGATGCGGGAGGGGTGTATGAGCAGTTCTTC. Encoded protein: CATSDAGGVYEQFF.

This chain uses TRBV19 with TRBJ2-6; D is uncertain. V was pared by 5 bases and J by 1 base, with 12 bases between. There are 16 residues in the CDR3. Per germline, CDR1 LNHDA and CDR2 SQIVND (reference sequence). For the CDR3, the DNA is TGTGCCAGTAGTCAACCAGGTCAGTCTGGGGCCAACGTCCTGACTTTC. This translates into CASSQPGQSGANVLTF. The whole variable domain, filled in from reference TRBV19 and TRBJ2-6, reads DGGITQSPKYLFRKEGQNVTLSCEQNLNHDAMYWYRQDPGQGLRLIYYSQIVNDFQKGDIAEGYSVSREKKESFPLTVTSAQKNPTAFYLCASSQPGQSGANVLTFGAGSRLTVL.

The chain recombines TRBV5-1 with TRBJ1-2; 9 bases map to TRBD1. The CDR3 has 15 amino acids. CDR1 and CDR2 (germline): SGHRS, YFSETQ. The V and J ends lost 4 bases and 7 bases, in that order; junction bases with no gene match: 11. CDR3 nucleotides: TGCGCCAGCAGCCAGGGACAGGGAATGTTAAGTGGCTACACCTTC. Its protein product is CASSQGQGMLSGYTF.

This chain joins TRBV28 and TRBJ1-2; 10 bases match TRBD1. CDR1 is MDHEN and CDR2 is SYDVKM in the germline V gene. J gave up 4 bases and V 6 bases, and 2 bases lay outside the gene matches. The CDR3 has 13 residues. Here the CDR3 DNA reads TGTGCCAGCAGGGGACAGGGGAGCTATGGCTACACCTTC. Encoded protein: CASRGQGSYGYTF.

In nucleotides, the CDR3 is TGTGCCAGCAGCATACAGGGGGGCTACACCTTC. Encoded protein: CASSIQGGYTF. The chain couples TRBV28 to TRBJ1-2; TRBD1 matches 7 bases. The germline CDR1 and CDR2 sequences are MDHEN and SYDVKM. The CDR3 totals 11 residues. V lost 6 bases to trimming and J lost 8 bases; unmatched junction nucleotides: 3.

The chain's CDR3 is CATSSWAGGLAGDNEQFF. The CDR3 nucleotides are TGTGCCACCAGCAGTTGGGCCGGTGGACTAGCGGGAGACAATGAGCAGTTCTTC. The genes are TRBV15 and TRBJ2-1; 13 positions match TRBD2. This CDR3 comprises 18 residues. V lost 3 bases and J lost 5; bases outside the gene matches: 10. Germline V gene data show CDR1 as LNHNV and CDR2 as YYDKDF (reference sequence).

V usage is TRBV5-6 and J usage is TRBJ2-3; no clear D gene. V lost 4 bases and J lost 2, with 17 bases in between. The CDR3 has 16 amino acids. Germline V CDR1 and CDR2: SGHDT, YYEEEE. The DNA of the CDR3 is TGTGCCAGCAGCCAGATCAGTGTCAGAAACACAGATACGCAGTATTTT. It specifies CASSQISVRNTDTQYF. The entire variable domain, with the rest obtained from reference TRBV5-6 and TRBJ2-3, is as follows: DAGVTQSPTHLIKTRGQQVTLRCSPKSGHDTVSWYQQALGQGPQFIFQYYEEEERQRGNFPDRFSGHQFPNYSSELNVNALLLGDSALYLCASSQISVRNTDTQYFGPGTRLTVL.

The V gene is TRBV19, the J gene TRBJ1-5; D is possibly TRBD1 (5 bases). CDR1 and CDR2 (germline): LNHDA, SQIVND (reference sequence). V gave up 2 bases and J gave up 4 bases, with 12 bases separating them. CDR3 length: 15 amino acids. This CDR3 reads CASSIIARGNQPQHF. For the CDR3, the DNA is TGTGCCAGTAGTATAATCGCCCGGGGGAATCAGCCCCAGCATTTT.

The chain combines TRBV2 with TRBJ2-2; 8 positions match TRBD2. J gave up 6 bases and V 4 bases, and 4 bases lay outside the gene matches. The germline V gene encodes CDR1 SNHLY and CDR2 FYNNEI. This CDR3 has 14 residues. In DNA form, the CDR3 reads TGTGCCAGCAGTGCACGGGGGGGCCCCGGGGAGCTGTTTTTT. It yields the protein CASSARGGPGELFF.

This sequence joins TRBV2 and TRBJ1-5; possible D gene TRBD1, 6 bases. Trimming stripped 5 bases from V and 7 bases from J, with 18 bases between. CDR1 is SNHLY, CDR2 FYNNEI, per germline. This CDR3 has 15 residues. Here the CDR3 reads CASSFDRRSHQPQHF. As DNA, the CDR3 is TGTGCCAGCAGTTTCGACAGGCGGTCACACCAGCCCCAGCATTTT.

This chain joins TRBV5-4 and TRBJ1-2; TRBD1 aligns across 11 bases. CDR1 and CDR2 from the germline V gene are SGHNT and YYREEE (reference sequence). Trimming at V came to 2 bases and at J to 7 bases, leaving 7 bases not matched to a gene. This CDR3 region has 15 residues. CDR3 sequence (DNA): TGTGCCAGCAGCTTATATGGACAGGGGGCTTTTGGCTACACCTTC. Its protein product is CASSLYGQGAFGYTF.

The chain has TRBV4-1 and TRBJ2-1; 8 bases match TRBD2. After removal of 4 bases from V and 6 bases from J, the junction contained 8 bases not matched to a gene. Per germline, CDR1 MGHRA and CDR2 YSYEKL. The CDR3 is made up of 15 amino acids. The DNA of the CDR3 is TGCGCCAGCAGCCCAACTAGCGGAGTGAGCAATGAGCAGTTCTTC. The encoded protein is CASSPTSGVSNEQFF.

The chain joins TRBV29-1 to TRBJ1-3, with 7 bases lining up with TRBD1. The V gene's germline CDR1 is SQVTM and CDR2 ANQGSEA. This CDR3 is 14 amino acids long. The ends lost 4 bases at V and 0 bases at J; junction bases unmatched: 3. CDR3 sequence (DNA): TGCAGCGTTGGGGACAGTACCTCTGGAAACACCATATATTTT. Residues: CSVGDSTSGNTIYF.

This chain connects TRBV2 to TRBJ2-2, with D uncertain. CDR1 is SNHLY, CDR2 FYNNEI, per germline. V gave up 3 bases and J gave up 5 bases, with 7 bases separating them. The CDR3 sequence is 13 residues long. CDR3 amino acids: CASSELETGELFF. The CDR3 DNA reads as TGTGCCAGCAGTGAGCTAGAGACCGGGGAGCTGTTTTTT. Together with reference TRBV2 and TRBJ2-2, the CDR3 gives the full variable domain: EPEVTQTPSHQVTQMGQEVILRCVPISNHLYFYWYRQILGQKVEFLVSFYNNEISEKSEIFDDQFSVERPDGSNFTLKIRSTKLEDSAMYFCASSELETGELFFGEGSRLTVL.

V usage is TRBV27 and J usage is TRBJ2-1; 7 nucleotides line up with TRBD1. The CDR3 length is 16 residues. CDR1 MNHEY and CDR2 SMNVEV come from the germline V gene (reference sequence). After removal of 5 bases from V and 0 bases from J, the junction contained 7 bases not matched to a gene. CDR3 loop: CASSKRQGSSYNEQFF. The CDR3 region has the DNA TGTGCCAGCAGTAAGCGACAGGGTAGCTCCTACAATGAGCAGTTCTTC.

As regards this clone: Other DNA sequences of this sample code for an identical CDR3. The genes are TRBV3-1 (or the pseudogene TRBV3-2) and TRBJ1-2, with TRBD1 as a possible D gene (6 bases). In germline, CDR1 is LGHDT, CDR2 YNNKEL (reference sequence). V lost 4 bases and J 2 bases, leaving 8 bases between the germline ends. The CDR3 covers 13 residues. This CDR3 is CASSLTGNYGYTF. CDR3 in DNA: TGTGCCAGCAGCCTCACAGGGAACTATGGCTACACCTTC.

The genes are TRBV9 and TRBJ2-3, with D unresolved. V shed 3 bases and J shed 6 bases, with 14 bases lying between them. From germline, CDR1 is SGDLS and CDR2 YYNGEE. The CDR3 contains 14 residues. CDR3 protein: CASSALPVPDTQYF. The CDR3 DNA follows: TGTGCCAGCAGCGCTCTCCCAGTTCCCGATACGCAGTATTTT.